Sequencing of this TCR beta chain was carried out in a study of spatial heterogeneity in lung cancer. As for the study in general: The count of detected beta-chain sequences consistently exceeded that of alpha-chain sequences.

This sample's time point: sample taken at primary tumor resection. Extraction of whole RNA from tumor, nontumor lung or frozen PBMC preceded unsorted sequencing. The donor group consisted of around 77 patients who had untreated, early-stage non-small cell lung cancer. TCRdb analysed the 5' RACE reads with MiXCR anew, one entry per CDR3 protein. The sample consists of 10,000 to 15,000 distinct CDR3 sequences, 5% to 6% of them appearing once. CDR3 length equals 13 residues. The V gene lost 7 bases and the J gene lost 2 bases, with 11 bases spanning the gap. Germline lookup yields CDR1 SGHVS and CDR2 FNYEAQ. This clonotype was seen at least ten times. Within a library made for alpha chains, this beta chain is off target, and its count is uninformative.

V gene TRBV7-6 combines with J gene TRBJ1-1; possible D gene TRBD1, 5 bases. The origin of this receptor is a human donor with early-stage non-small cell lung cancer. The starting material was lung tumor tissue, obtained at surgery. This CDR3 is CASIRDGNTEAFF. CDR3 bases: TGTGCCAGCATCAGGGATGGTAACACTGAAGCTTTCTTT.